This TCR beta chain was sequenced for a study of blood T cells in healthy people across ages. The study's findings and limits: Estimated diversity that came from one million T cells was considered an underestimate.

Next came a second PCR, run for roughly 7 to 12 cycles, which used a sample-barcoded 5' primer along with a J-beta primer mix. All cDNA molecules were each tagged by a template-switch adaptor with 12 random nucleotides. TCRdb re-analysed the 5' RACE reads in MiXCR, keeping a single row per CDR3 protein. The table includes 870,000 or so distinct CDR3 sequences, 29% detected once. Germline assignment: CDR1 SGHTA and CDR2 FQGNSA. The V end was cut by 5 bases, the J end by 5 bases, with 9 bases between. CDR3 size: 13 residues. The sample holds many counts of this clonotype. The antigen remains unidentified.

Sample: blood. The clonotype comes from an elderly woman in good health. V gene TRBV7-2 combines with J gene TRBJ2-2; D may be TRBD2 (5 bases). The CDR3, as DNA: TGTGCCAGCAGCCGAGGGATTACCGGGGAGCTGTTTTTT. This codes for CASSRGITGELFF.